This passage covers 29 T cell receptor beta chains from one sample sequenced in a study of persistence of HIV-infected CD4 T cells (dated by TCRdb to between 2020 and 2021). What this sample's treatment or condition label stands for: suppressive antiretroviral therapy. Cells were stimulated with lysates of CMV-infected fibroblasts at roughly 11 ug/mL. Memory populations depleted of antigen-responding cells were obtained by sorting nonresponding CD40L-negative CD69-negative CD45RO-high memory CD4+ T cells. The antigens these receptors bind are not known. TCRbeta repertoires were sequenced from genomic DNA with the immunoSEQ hsTCRB assay version 4 in survey mode. TCRdb provides this immuneACCESS table in a form limited to in-frame rearrangements. Some clones are lacking; in checked studies, under half of them reflect an unresolved V gene, and why the rest are absent is not known. For this sample the table gives 25,000 to 35,000 clones, of which around 82% were detected only once. The top ten constitute 4% to 5% of the sample.

This material consisted of CD4+ T cells sorted from PBMCs after roughly 20-hour stimulation, taken from a patient who received antiretroviral therapy. The cell subset or site label corresponds to: CD40L-CD69- CD45RO-high memory CD4 T cells not responding to CMV lysate. The receptors were gathered from an adult man with HIV who was CMV-seropositive.

The chain joins TRBV5-5 to TRBJ1-3; D gene ambiguous. In germline, CDR1 is SGHKS, CDR2 YYEKEE (reference sequence). The CDR3 has 18 amino acids. Between the trimmed V and J ends, which lost 0 bases and 0 bases, there was a span of 16 bases. The CDR3 DNA reads TGTGCCAGCAGCTTGGAAGGCGCCACTACGAGCTCTGGAAACACCATATATTTT. It yields the protein CASSLEGATTSSGNTIYF.

The genes are TRBV6-2 or TRBV6-3 and TRBJ2-1; a possible D gene is TRBD2 (5 bases). Germline loops: CDR1 MNHEY, CDR2 SVGEGT. The CDR3 sequence is 14 residues long. With 7 bases removed from V and 7 bases from J, the gap between germline ends came to 17 bases. CDR3 bases: TGTGCCAGCAACCCTCGGGGAGTAATAAATGAGCAGTTCTTC. Residues: CASNPRGVINEQFF.

This chain uses TRBV2 with TRBJ2-1; 9 positions agree with TRBD1. The CDR3 contains 16 residues. In germline, CDR1 is SNHLY, CDR2 FYNNEI. J was trimmed by 1 base and V by 6 bases; bases with no gene match: 7. DNA for the CDR3: TGTGCCAGCAGAACCGACAGGGGGGTTTCCTACAATGAGCAGTTCTTC. It codes for CASRTDRGVSYNEQFF.

The chain recombines TRBV24-1 with TRBJ1-2; no firm D call. The germline gives CDR1 KGHDR, CDR2 SFDVKD. V lost 6 bases and J 1 base, leaving 11 bases between the germline ends. This CDR3 has 14 residues. Here the CDR3 DNA reads TGTGCCACCAGTTTAGGGCAACTTAACTATGGCTACACCTTC. Protein: CATSLGQLNYGYTF.

This CDR3 reads CASSFLGGNTEAFF. The DNA for the CDR3 is TGTGCCAGCAGCTTCCTGGGGGGGAACACTGAAGCTTTCTTT. V usage is TRBV7-3 and J usage is TRBJ1-1; weak D call: TRBD1 (5 bases). This CDR3 is 14 amino acids long. The V gene's germline CDR1 is SGHTA and CDR2 FQGTGA. Trimming took off 3 bases at V and 1 base at J, with 9 bases between the two ends. Filled out from reference TRBV7-3 and TRBJ1-1, the complete variable domain reads GAGVSQTPSNKVTEKGKYVELRCDPISGHTALYWYRQSLGQGPEFLIYFQGTGAADDSGLPNDRFFAVRPEGSVSTLKIQRTERGDSAVYLCASSFLGGNTEAFFGQGTRLTVV.

The chain is built from TRBV25-1 and TRBJ1-4, with D perhaps matching TRBD1 (5 bases). Germline V gene data show CDR1 as MGHDK and CDR2 as SYGVNS. V was pared by 3 bases and J by 5 bases, with 10 bases between. This CDR3 spans 14 amino acids. CDR3 protein: CASSDGRVNEKLFF. As DNA, the CDR3 is TGTGCCAGCAGTGATGGCAGGGTAAATGAAAAACTGTTTTTT.

The rearrangement uses TRBV19 and TRBJ2-3, with TRBD1 as a possible D gene (6 bases). The CDR3 runs 15 residues. Trimming took off 3 bases at V and 2 bases at J, with 12 bases between the two ends. Germline V lookup: CDR1 LNHDA, CDR2 SQIVND (reference sequence). The CDR3 DNA sequence: TGTGCCAGTAGTATCTCGACAGGTTCCACAGATACGCAGTATTTT. It is translated as CASSISTGSTDTQYF.

This clone was seen just once. This sequence joins TRBV10-1 and TRBJ1-2; D is unclear. CDR3 length: 15 amino acids. Germline CDR1 WNHNN, CDR2 SYGVQD (reference sequence). The CDR3 DNA is TGCGCGCCGCTCACCCTCACAGCAAAGGACTATGGCTACACCTTC. This gives the protein CAPLTLTAKDYGYTF.

This rearrangement joins TRBV3-1 (or the pseudogene TRBV3-2) to TRBJ2-7; the D is unclear. There are 12 residues in the CDR3. V was shortened by 6 bases and J by 2 bases, with 8 bases between the two germline ends. Germline assignment: CDR1 LGHDT and CDR2 YNNKEL (reference sequence). The CDR3 DNA is TGTGCCAGCAGAGATGACACCTACGAGCAGTACTTC. This sequence encodes CASRDDTYEQYF.

This clone was seen only a few times. The chain has TRBV18 and TRBJ1-5; D might be TRBD1 (5 bases). The V end lost 6 bases, the J end lost 4 bases, and 19 bases lay between the germline ends. This CDR3 is built from 16 residues. CDR1 and CDR2 from the germline V gene are KGHSH and LQKENI. The DNA of the CDR3 is TGTGCCAGCTCGCCTCAAGGGGTCGGGAGGAATCAGCCCCAGCATTTT. It translates to CASSPQGVGRNQPQHF.

The chain carries TRBV7-8 and TRBJ2-6; TRBD1 might be the D (5 bases). The germline gives CDR1 SGHVS, CDR2 FQNEAQ. The CDR3 spans 15 residues. Trimming pared 5 bases from V and 1 base from J, leaving 9 bases between. CDR3 DNA: TGTGCCAGCAGCAGACAGAGATCTGGGGCCAACGTCCTGACTTTC. Its translation: CASSRQRSGANVLTF.

V and J are TRBV6-5 and TRBJ1-1; the match to TRBD1 covers 9 bases. Germline CDR1 and CDR2: MNHEY and SVGAGI. This CDR3 has 13 amino acids. V dropped 4 bases and J dropped 4; count of bases not matched to a gene: 1. In DNA, the CDR3 is TGTGCCAGCAGTTCGGACAGGGGCACTGAAGCTTTCTTT. Its protein product is CASSSDRGTEAFF.

CDR3 bases: TGTGCCAGCAGCTTAACAGGGGGCCCCACAGATACGCAGTATTTT. Protein: CASSLTGGPTDTQYF. The V and J genes are TRBV13 and TRBJ2-3; 9 bases align to TRBD1. The CDR3 spans 15 residues. Losses at the gene ends were 2 bases for V and 2 bases for J; bases not matched to a gene: 2. Germline V gene sequence: CDR1 PRHDT, CDR2 FYEKMQ (reference sequence).

The chain recombines TRBV28 with TRBJ2-6; D is ambiguous. The germline V gene encodes CDR1 MDHEN and CDR2 SYDVKM. The length of the CDR3 is 16 residues. Trimming shortened V by 10 bases and J by 2 bases, and 18 bases separated the two germline ends. CDR3 coding DNA: TGTGCCACCCGGCGGACCTGGGGAACTGGGGCCAACGTCCTGACTTTC. This encodes CATRRTWGTGANVLTF.

Only a few counts were recorded for this clone. The chain uses TRBV5-5 and TRBJ1-5; D might be TRBD1 (5 bases). There are 15 residues in the CDR3. Germline-derived CDR1 and CDR2 are SGHKS and YYEKEE (reference sequence). With 5 bases removed from V and 7 bases from J, the gap between germline ends came to 19 bases. The CDR3 is CASSSTVDPIQPQHF. CDR3 DNA sequence: TGTGCCAGCAGTTCGACAGTAGATCCTATACAGCCCCAGCATTTT.

V and J are TRBV2 and TRBJ1-1; D uncertain. V lost 7 bases and J lost 0, with 9 bases in between. There are 13 residues in the CDR3. Germline lookup yields CDR1 SNHLY and CDR2 FYNNEI. The chain's CDR3 is CASTRAMNTEAFF. CDR3 sequence (DNA): TGTGCCAGCACGAGGGCCATGAACACTGAAGCTTTCTTT.

This chain joins TRBV20-1 and TRBJ1-1; D is uncertain. Germline CDR1 is DFQATT and CDR2 is SNEGSKA (reference sequence). The V end lost 3 bases, the J end lost 7 bases, and 0 bases lay between the germline ends. The CDR3 totals 8 residues. The CDR3 sequence: CSASEAFF. In DNA form, the CDR3 reads TGCAGTGCTAGTGAAGCTTTCTTT.

This chain connects TRBV6-2 or TRBV6-3 to TRBJ2-7; no firm D call. This CDR3 comprises 11 residues. The V and J ends lost 2 bases and 7 bases respectively, with 6 bases between them. CDR1 and CDR2 from the germline V gene are MNHEY and SVGEGT. The CDR3 reads CASSYEREQYF. The DNA for the CDR3 is TGTGCCAGCAGTTACGAGAGGGAGCAGTACTTC.

This chain links TRBV2 with TRBJ1-1; D is undetermined. CDR3 length: 14 residues. Germline V gene data show CDR1 as SNHLY and CDR2 as FYNNEI. V was pared by 2 bases and J by 1 base, with 8 bases between. Here the CDR3 reads CASSERWQNTEAFF. DNA for the CDR3: TGTGCCAGCAGTGAAAGGTGGCAGAACACTGAAGCTTTCTTT.

V gene TRBV2 combines with J gene TRBJ1-2, with a possible D match to TRBD1 (6 bases). The ends were cut back, 6 bases at V and 0 bases at J, with 14 bases in the middle. From germline, CDR1 is SNHLY and CDR2 FYNNEI. This CDR3 is built from 15 residues. The CDR3 DNA is TGTGCCAGCAGCAAACAGGGACCCTCTAACTATGGCTACACCTTC. Its protein product is CASSKQGPSNYGYTF.

J is TRBJ1-1 and V is TRBV7-9, with D possibly being TRBD1 (6 bases). The CDR3 is 16 residues long. V lost 5 bases, J lost 0 bases, and 16 bases lay in between. Germline V CDR1 and CDR2: SEHNR, FQNEAQ (reference sequence). This chain's CDR3 is CASSPRTAEMNTEAFF. The CDR3 nucleotides read TGTGCCAGCAGCCCTCGGACAGCTGAAATGAACACTGAAGCTTTCTTT.

The chain carries TRBV6-5 and TRBJ2-3; 9 positions agree with TRBD1. Germline V gene data show CDR1 as MNHEY and CDR2 as SVGAGI. The CDR3 is made up of 15 amino acids. J gave up 5 bases and V 2 bases, and 5 bases lay outside the gene matches. The DNA of the CDR3 is TGTGCCAGCAGTTACCACGGGACAGGGCTAGATACGCAGTATTTT. Amino acids: CASSYHGTGLDTQYF.

The J gene is TRBJ1-6, the V gene TRBV11-2; D is possibly TRBD1 (5 bases). Trimming took 6 bases from V and 7 from J, leaving 16 bases between them. This CDR3 is 15 amino acids long. Germline lookup yields CDR1 SGHAT and CDR2 FQNNGV. As DNA, the CDR3 is TGTGCCAGCAGTCCAGGGTGGTCGAAAAATTCACCCCTCCACTTT. Its translation is CASSPGWSKNSPLHF.

J is TRBJ2-5 and V is TRBV6-5; 7 nucleotides line up with TRBD2. The V gene's germline CDR1 is MNHEY and CDR2 SVGAGI. The junction had 9 bases not matched to a gene; V was cut back by 1 base and J by 4 bases. The CDR3 length is 16 residues. The CDR3 is CASSYYRGGMGETQYF. For the CDR3, the DNA is TGTGCCAGCAGTTACTATCGCGGGGGAATGGGAGAGACCCAGTACTTC.

V and J are TRBV4-2 and TRBJ1-5; D is perhaps TRBD1 (6 bases). Germline CDR1 LGHNA, CDR2 YNFKEQ. This CDR3 contains 16 residues. V was cut by 0 bases and J by 7 bases, with 16 bases left in between. CDR3 sequence reads: CASSQDLTRGEQPQHF. The CDR3, as DNA: TGTGCCAGCAGCCAAGATTTAACCAGGGGAGAGCAGCCCCAGCATTTT.

The chain couples TRBV30 to TRBJ1-3; D is unresolved. Trimming took off 0 bases at V and 0 bases at J, with 9 bases between the two ends. Looked up from germline, CDR1 is GTSNPN and CDR2 is SVGIG (reference sequence). This CDR3 region has 15 residues. The CDR3 DNA sequence: TGTGCCTGGAGTGTTTCAGTGAACTCTGGAAACACCATATATTTT. Amino acid sequence: CAWSVSVNSGNTIYF.

The chain is built from TRBV2 and TRBJ2-7; D is tentatively TRBD1 or TRBD2 (6 bases each). The V end lost 7 bases, the J end lost 5 bases, and 15 bases lay between the germline ends. CDR1 SNHLY and CDR2 FYNNEI come from the germline V gene. There are 13 residues in the CDR3. CDR3 region: CASKRGEANEQYF. The CDR3 DNA is TGTGCCAGCAAGAGGGGGGAGGCTAACGAGCAGTACTTC.

V gene TRBV19 combines with J gene TRBJ2-7; possible D gene TRBD1, 6 bases. Per germline, CDR1 LNHDA and CDR2 SQIVND (reference sequence). V lost 6 bases and J 3 bases, leaving 15 bases between the germline ends. The CDR3 runs to 14 residues. The CDR3 protein is CASSSQGSNYEQYF. The CDR3 region has the DNA TGTGCCAGTAGCTCACAGGGCTCTAACTACGAGCAGTACTTC.

The V call is TRBV2, the J call TRBJ2-2; D is uncertain. V gave up 1 base and J gave up 6 bases, with 9 bases separating them. The CDR3 runs to 14 residues. CDR1 and CDR2 (germline): SNHLY, FYNNEI. In nucleotides, the CDR3 is TGTGCCAGCAGTGAAGATGCCTCGTCCGGGGAGCTGTTTTTT. Amino acids: CASSEDASSGELFF. Full variable domain (remainder filled in from reference TRBV2 and TRBJ2-2): EPEVTQTPSHQVTQMGQEVILRCVPISNHLYFYWYRQILGQKVEFLVSFYNNEISEKSEIFDDQFSVERPDGSNFTLKIRSTKLEDSAMYFCASSEDASSGELFFGEGSRLTVL.